A selection of T cell receptor beta chains follows, all from one sample in a study of OX40 agonist ivuxolimab in advanced cancers. Using immunoSEQ multiplex PCR, the repertoire was profiled, and TCRdb retains in-frame clones only, with some absent. The sample carries around 74,000 clones, about nine tenths recorded once. Sequenced material: CD4+ or CD8+ T cells sorted from blood, taken in a trial of the OX40 agonist ivuxolimab. These receptors all come from an adult with an advanced solid tumor such as melanoma, head and neck, liver or kidney cancer. CDR3s include the opening cysteine and the closing phenylalanine or tryptophan. D genes are given only for firm matches. A row's size may be missing; if present it is once, few, many or a size class.

size | J | V | D | length | DNA | CDR3
. | TRBJ2-1 | TRBV28 | TRBD1 | 16 | TGTGCCAGCAGTTTCCTATGGGGGACAGGGCGCAATGAGCAGTTCTTC | CASSFLWGTGRNEQFF
. | TRBJ2-7 | TRBV2 | TRBD1 | 14 | TGTGCCAGCAGTGTACAGGGGCCCCCCTACGAGCAGTACTTC | CASSVQGPPYEQYF
. | TRBJ1-4 | TRBV19 | . | 14 | TGTGCCAGTAGTCCGGAGGGACGGAATGAAAAACTGTTTTTT | CASSPEGRNEKLFF
. | TRBJ2-5 | TRBV18 | TRBD2 | 14 | TGTGCCAGCTCCTACATCCTAGCGGGAGAGACCCAGTACTTC | CASSYILAGETQYF
. | TRBJ1-2 | TRBV2 | . | 17 | TGTGCCAGCAGTGAAGCCATGGGGGTCGCAGGCCCTCATGGCTACACCTTC | CASSEAMGVAGPHGYTF
. | TRBJ2-4 | TRBV10-3 | . | 14 | TGTGCCATCAGTGAGTCGACGGTAGGGGACATTCAGTACTTC | CAISESTVGDIQYF
once | TRBJ2-1 | TRBV11-2 | . | 12 | TGTGCCGTAAGACAGTCCTACAATGAGCAGTTCTTC | CAVRQSYNEQFF
. | TRBJ1-4 | TRBV5-4 | . | 13 | TGTGCCAGCAGCTTGGCCTCTCGTGAAAAACTGTTTTTT | CASSLASREKLFF
. | TRBJ1-1 | TRBV4-1 | TRBD1 | 15 | TGCGCCGGCAGACCCTGGACAGGGGCCGACTCCCCGGCTTTCTTT | CAGRPWTGADSPAFF
. | TRBJ1-1 | TRBV5-1 | TRBD1 | 15 | TGCGCCAGCAGCTTTGGGGACCGGGACAGCCTAGGAGATATCTTT | CASSFGDRDSLGDIF
once | TRBJ1-6 | TRBV5-4 | . | 15 | TGTGCCAGCAGCTTGGCTGGCAGGACTAATTCACCCCTCCACTTT | CASSLAGRTNSPLHF
. | TRBJ2-7 | TRBV18 | TRBD2 | 16 | TGTGCCAGCTCACCAAGCTTCCCTAGCGGGTACTCGGAGCAGTACTTC | CASSPSFPSGYSEQYF
. | TRBJ1-2 | TRBV18 | . | 15 | TGTGCCAGCTCACCACCCAGACAGCTGAACTATGGCTACACCTTC | CASSPPRQLNYGYTF
. | TRBJ2-3 | TRBV18 | . | 13 | TGTGCCAGCTCAACGACAAGCACAGATACGCAGTATTTT | CASSTTSTDTQYF
. | TRBJ2-7 | TRBV7-9 | TRBD1 | 15 | TGTGCCAGCAGCTTAATTAGGACAGGTCCGCACGAGCAGTACTTC | CASSLIRTGPHEQYF
. | TRBJ2-5 | TRBV10-3 | . | 11 | TGTGCCATCAGTGAATTAGAGACCCAGTACTTC | CAISELETQYF
. | TRBJ2-7 | TRBV28 | . | 14 | TGTGCCAGCAGTTTTCCAGGGGGGGTATACGAGCAGTACTTC | CASSFPGGVYEQYF
. | TRBJ2-1 | TRBV19 | TRBD2 | 16 | TGTGCCAGTAGTGGGGGGGTCGGGAGCTCTTATGGTGAGCAGTTCTTC | CASSGGVGSSYGEQFF
once | TRBJ2-5 | TRBV6-6 | TRBD1 | 13 | TGTGCCGGACAGGCTCGGTGGGGAGAGACCCAGTACTTC | CAGQARWGETQYF
. | TRBJ1-2 | TRBV6-5 | . | 13 | TGTGCCAGCAGAGCGCGGGACTCCTATGGCTACACCTTC | CASRARDSYGYTF
once | TRBJ2-6 | TRBV19 | . | 17 | TGTGCCAGTAGTATACTGGGGACCGGCTCTGGGGCCAACGTCCTGACTTTC | CASSILGTGSGANVLTF
. | TRBJ2-4 | TRBV4-2 | TRBD1 | 16 | TGTGCCAGCAGCCCTAAGGGCGACAGGGGCCAAAACATTCAGTACTTC | CASSPKGDRGQNIQYF
. | TRBJ1-5 | TRBV18 | . | 13 | TGTGCCAGCTCACAGGGTAGCAATCAGCCCCAGCATTTT | CASSQGSNQPQHF
. | TRBJ1-4 | TRBV6-1 | TRBD1 | 13 | TGTGCCAGTAGGACAGGTCCGAATGAAAAACTGTTTTTT | CASRTGPNEKLFF
. | TRBJ2-7 | TRBV5-1 | . | 17 | TGCGCCAGCAGCCCCGGGCTACAGGGACCCACGGGCTACGAGCAGTACTTC | CASSPGLQGPTGYEQYF
. | TRBJ1-1 | TRBV28 | TRBD1 | 14 | TGTGCCAGCAGTCGGGGGACAGATCGGACTGAAGCTTTCTTT | CASSRGTDRTEAFF
few | TRBJ1-2 | TRBV6-6 | . | 13 | TGTGCCAGCAGTCTCGACCGCCTTGGGGGCTACACCTTC | CASSLDRLGGYTF
. | TRBJ1-2 | TRBV30 | . | 14 | TGTGCCTGCCCAACAGGAGCGGGAATAGCAGGCTACACCTTC | CACPTGAGIAGYTF
. | TRBJ1-1 | TRBV7-8 | . | 17 | TGTGCCAGCAGCTTAGATTTCGACAGACCCATGAACACTGAAGCTTTCTTT | CASSLDFDRPMNTEAFF
. | TRBJ1-3 | TRBV5-1 | . | 14 | TGCGCCAGCAGCAGGGGGAGCTCTGGAAACACCATATATTTT | CASSRGSSGNTIYF